The source of this T cell receptor (beta chain) is a study of blood T cells in healthy people across ages. As to this clonotype: Its specificity is unknown.

Study-level results: Older age coincided with a roughly linear decline in TCR beta diversity per million T cells.

Using a J-beta primer mix together with a sample-barcoded 5' primer, a second PCR was run for roughly 7 to 11 cycles. TCRdb analysed the 5' RACE reads with MiXCR anew, one entry per CDR3 protein. The data contain 1.5 million to 2 million distinct CDR3 sequences, under 30% of them singletons. With 5 bases clipped from V and 0 bases from J, the junction kept 7 bases outside the gene matches. This CDR3 region has 15 residues. The sequence came from a woman aged 25-40 years in good health. V gene TRBV12-3 or TRBV12-4 combines with J gene TRBJ2-7; 7 bases line up with TRBD2. The sample was blood. The CDR3 DNA sequence: TGTGCCAGCAGTCTCGGGGGACTACCCTCCTACGAGCAGTACTTC. Translating gives CASSLGGLPSYEQYF.